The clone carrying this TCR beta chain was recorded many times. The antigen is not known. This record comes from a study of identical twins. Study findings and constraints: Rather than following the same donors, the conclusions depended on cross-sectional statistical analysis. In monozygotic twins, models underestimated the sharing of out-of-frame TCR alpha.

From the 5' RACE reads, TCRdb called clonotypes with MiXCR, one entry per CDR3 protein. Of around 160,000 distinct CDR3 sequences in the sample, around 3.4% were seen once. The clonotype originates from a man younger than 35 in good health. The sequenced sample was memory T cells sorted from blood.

The CDR3 sequence: CASSQAIGTQYF. CDR3 bases: TGTGCCAGCAGCCAAGCAATTGGGACCCAGTACTTC. This sequence joins TRBV4-2 and TRBJ2-5, with D uncertain. Germline V gene lookup returns CDR1 LGHNA and CDR2 YNFKEQ. The CDR3 is 12 amino acids. Deletions cut 1 base from V and 7 bases from J, with 7 bases between.